The rows below give T cell receptor beta chains drawn from one sample of a study of shared clonotypes between healthy human individuals. Generated by immunoSEQ multiplex PCR, the TCRdb table keeps only in-frame clones and is missing some. The profile shows under 1,900,000 clones, approximately 98.5% of them singletons. Sequenced sample: naive CD4+ T cells sorted from blood. These receptors were obtained from a young man in good health. Each CDR3 is given with its conserved first and last residue. D genes are given only for firm matches. Size is stated for part of the rows, as once, few or many counts, or as a class when the clone is expanded.

>NA|NA|TRBJ2-1|TRBV2
TGTGCCACCACGAACGGAGCCGGGAATGAGCAGTTCTTC
CATTNGAGNEQFF
>NA|NA|TRBJ2-7|TRBV30
TGTGCCTGGAGCGGGGGTTGGGAGGCCTACGAGCAGTACTTC
CAWSGGWEAYEQYF
>NA|NA|TRBJ1-2|TRBV5-6
TGTGCCAGCAGCTTAACAGGGTTCCGCTACACCTTC
CASSLTGFRYTF
>NA|TRBD2|TRBJ2-7|TRBV18
TGTGCCAGCTCACCCTTGGGTGCGGGAGGGGACGAGCAGTACTTC
CASSPLGAGGDEQYF
>NA|NA|TRBJ2-6|TRBV29-1
TGCAGCGTGAGTTCCTCTGGGGCCAACGTCCTGACTTTC
CSVSSSGANVLTF
>NA|TRBD1|TRBJ2-7|TRBV7-2
TGTGCCAGCAGTCCGGACAGGGGGAGCACCTACGAGCAGTACTTC
CASSPDRGSTYEQYF
>NA|TRBD2|TRBJ2-7|TRBV11-1
TGTGCCAGCAGCTTGGGGGGGACTAAAGCCTACGAGCAGTACTTC
CASSLGGTKAYEQYF
>NA|NA|TRBJ2-2|TRBV28
TGTGCCAGCACCTTACAAGAAAACACCGGGGAGCTGTTTTTT
CASTLQENTGELFF
>NA|NA|TRBJ1-5|TRBV6-5
TGTGCCAGCAGCCGGACACAGGGGCCCCAGCATTTT
CASSRTQGPQHF
>NA|TRBD1|TRBJ2-5|TRBV5-1
TGCGCCAGCAGCTTTACAGGGGGCCCCCTTCAGACCCAGTACTTC
CASSFTGGPLQTQYF
>once|NA|TRBJ2-3|TRBV25-1
TGTGCCAGCAGTGCCCTGGTCTCCCACACAGATACGCAGTATTTT
CASSALVSHTDTQYF
>once|NA|TRBJ2-7|TRBV19
TGTGCCAGTAGTATATCCAGAATCGGCCTTCCCGAGCAGTACTTC
CASSISRIGLPEQYF
>NA|TRBD2|TRBJ2-7|TRBV23-1
TGCGCCAGCAGTCAGGTAACTAGCGGGAAGTGGGAGTCCTACGAGCAGTACTTC
CASSQVTSGKWESYEQYF
>NA|NA|TRBJ2-7|TRBV9
TGTGCCAGCAGTGAAGGAGTTGGGGAGCAGTACTTC
CASSEGVGEQYF
>NA|NA|TRBJ2-7|TRBV10-3
TGTGCCATCAGTGAGATGGCAAGTAGCCCCGGTCGGGTCGAGCAGTACTTC
CAISEMASSPGRVEQYF
>NA|NA|TRBJ1-5|TRBV28
TGTGCCAGTTTTGAACAGTTTGATCAGCCCCAGCATTTT
CASFEQFDQPQHF
>NA|NA|TRBJ2-1|TRBV5-4
TGTGCCAGCAGCTTTTACCGGTCTAGCGTCTACAATGAGCAGTTCTTC
CASSFYRSSVYNEQFF
>NA|TRBD2|TRBJ2-5|TRBV7-8
TGTGCCAGCAGCTTGCCGGGGGGAATTGGAGAGACCCAGTACTTC
CASSLPGGIGETQYF
>NA|TRBD1|TRBJ2-7|TRBV5-6
TGTGCCAGCAGCTTGGACTCGCACCCGGGACAGGAGAGCTCCTACGAGCAGTACTTC
CASSLDSHPGQESSYEQYF
>NA|NA|TRBJ2-1|TRBV4-1
TGCGCCAGCAGCCACCCCTACAATGAGCAGTTCTTC
CASSHPYNEQFF
>NA|TRBD2|TRBJ2-7|TRBV7-9
TGTGCCAGCAGCGGGACTAGCGGGAGAGCCTACGAGCAGTACTTC
CASSGTSGRAYEQYF
>NA|NA|TRBJ1-5|TRBV7-8
TGTGCCAGCAGCTCGGGCCCTACTAGCAATCAGCCCCAGCATTTT
CASSSGPTSNQPQHF
>NA|NA|TRBJ1-5|TRBV5-6
TGTGCCAGCAGCTGGGTATCGGGGCAGGAAGGCAATCAGCCCCAGCATTTT
CASSWVSGQEGNQPQHF
>NA|TRBD2|TRBJ2-7|TRBV5-1
TGCGCCAGCAAGGGAGGGGAGGAGCAGTACTTC
CASKGGEEQYF
>NA|NA|TRBJ2-5|TRBV18
TGTGCCAGCCTCCCGACAGCCACCCAAGAGACCCAGTACTTC
CASLPTATQETQYF
>NA|NA|TRBJ2-7|TRBV5-1
TGCGCCAGCAGCTTGGACGCAAAAACGTACTTC
CASSLDAKTYF
>once|NA|TRBJ1-1|TRBV19
TGTGCCAGTACTTCGTTGGGGAGGAACACTGAAGCTTTCTTT
CASTSLGRNTEAFF
>NA|NA|TRBJ2-1|TRBV5-5
TGTGCCAGCAGAGGCAGGGTGGACTACAATGAGCAGTTCTTC
CASRGRVDYNEQFF
>once|TRBD1|TRBJ2-3|TRBV7-2
TGTGCCGGCGGGACAGGGCCCACAGATACGCAGTATTTT
CAGGTGPTDTQYF
>NA|TRBD2|TRBJ2-7|TRBV5-1
TGCGCCAGTGCTAGCGGGAGGAGCTCCTACGAGCAGTACTTC
CASASGRSSYEQYF
>NA|NA|TRBJ2-3|TRBV9
TGTGCCAGCAGCGTAGCTCCTGACAGGACTAGCACAGATACGCAGTATTTT
CASSVAPDRTSTDTQYF
>once|TRBD1|TRBJ1-2|TRBV7-2
TGTGCCAGCAGCCCCCTTCATATTTGGGACAGGGGCTCCTATGGCTACACCTTC
CASSPLHIWDRGSYGYTF
>NA|TRBD1|TRBJ1-5|TRBV19
TGTGCCAGTAGGACAGGGGAGGGTAGCAATCAGCCCCAGCATTTT
CASRTGEGSNQPQHF
>NA|NA|TRBJ2-7|TRBV2
TGTGCCAGCAGTTTAACAGGGTTGTACGAGCAGTACTTC
CASSLTGLYEQYF
>once|NA|TRBJ2-7|TRBV18
TGTGCCAGCTCACCAGCTAGTCAGCTCCACGAGCAGTACTTC
CASSPASQLHEQYF
>NA|NA|TRBJ2-7|TRBV18
TGTGCCAGCTCACCACCTAGGACTCTCAACGAGCAGTACTTC
CASSPPRTLNEQYF
>NA|NA|TRBJ2-1|TRBV6-5
TGTGCCAGCAGTTACAATAGCTGGCATGATTGGAATGAGCAGTTCTTC
CASSYNSWHDWNEQFF
>NA|TRBD2|TRBJ2-1|TRBV7-2
TGTGCCAGCAGCTTATCACTAGCGGCCTACAATGAGCAGTTCTTC
CASSLSLAAYNEQFF
>NA|TRBD2|TRBJ2-7|TRBV28
TGTGCCAGCAGTTCCCGACTAGCGGGAGGGGGAATATCCTACGAGCAGTACTTC
CASSSRLAGGGISYEQYF
>NA|TRBD1|TRBJ1-2|TRBV30
TGTGCCTGGATGCCGGGACAGACTAACTATGGCTACACCTTC
CAWMPGQTNYGYTF
>NA|NA|TRBJ1-3|TRBV11-2
TGTGCCAGCAGCTTAGGACTATCTGGAAACACCATATATTTT
CASSLGLSGNTIYF